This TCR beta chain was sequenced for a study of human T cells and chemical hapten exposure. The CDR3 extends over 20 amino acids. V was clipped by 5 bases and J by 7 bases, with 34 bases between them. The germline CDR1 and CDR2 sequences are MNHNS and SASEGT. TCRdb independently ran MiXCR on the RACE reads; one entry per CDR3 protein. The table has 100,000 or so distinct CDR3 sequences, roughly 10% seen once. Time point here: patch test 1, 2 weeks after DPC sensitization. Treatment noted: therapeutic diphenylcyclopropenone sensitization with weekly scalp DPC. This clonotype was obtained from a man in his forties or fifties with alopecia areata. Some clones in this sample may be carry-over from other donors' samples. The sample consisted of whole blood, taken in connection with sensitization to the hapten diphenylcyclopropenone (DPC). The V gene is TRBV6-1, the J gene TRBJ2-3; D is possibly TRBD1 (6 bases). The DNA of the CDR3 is TGTGCCAGCAGTCCTCGATCCACTTTGCAGGGGTCGACTTTCTCGAATACGCAGTATTTT. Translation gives CASSPRSTLQGSTFSNTQYF.